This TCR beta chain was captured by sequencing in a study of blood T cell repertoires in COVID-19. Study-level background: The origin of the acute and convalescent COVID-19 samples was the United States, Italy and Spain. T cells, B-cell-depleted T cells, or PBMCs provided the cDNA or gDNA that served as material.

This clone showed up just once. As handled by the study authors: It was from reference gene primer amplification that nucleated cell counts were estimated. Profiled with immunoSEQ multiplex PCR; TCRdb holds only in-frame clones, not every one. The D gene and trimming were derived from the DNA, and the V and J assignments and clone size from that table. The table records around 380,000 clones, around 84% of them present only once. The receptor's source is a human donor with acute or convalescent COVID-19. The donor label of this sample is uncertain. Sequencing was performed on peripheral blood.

CDR3 sequence reads: CSVGGRAKNIQYF. The CDR3 nucleotides are TGCAGCGTTGGGGGGAGGGCCAAAAACATTCAGTACTTC. V gene TRBV29-1 combines with J gene TRBJ2-4, with D possibly being TRBD2 (6 bases). V lost 4 bases and J 1 base, leaving 8 bases between the germline ends. Looked up from germline, CDR1 is SQVTM and CDR2 is ANQGSEA. The CDR3 spans 13 residues.